These 25 T cell receptor beta chains were sequenced from one sample in a study of shared clonotypes between healthy human individuals. Sequencing was performed with immunoSEQ multiplex PCR; in TCRdb, only in-frame clones are kept and a portion is missing. The sample contains hundreds of thousands of clones, less than 96% of which appear only once. Sequenced: naive CD4+ T cells sorted from blood. Subset: CD45RA+ positively selected. All receptors derive from a woman in her twenties or thirties in good health.

The CDR3 coding sequence is TGTGCCAGCAGTGAATTCGGGGAAGAATCTAACGAGCAGTACTTC. Translating gives CASSEFGEESNEQYF. The rearrangement joins TRBV2 to TRBJ2-7, with a possible D match to TRBD2 (5 bases). V lost 2 bases, J lost 5 bases, and 16 bases lay in between. The CDR3 totals 15 residues. Germline V CDR1 and CDR2: SNHLY, FYNNEI.

This clone was recorded only once. This sequence joins TRBV18 and TRBJ1-2; 8 nucleotides line up with TRBD1. J gave up 4 bases and V 4 bases, and 2 bases lay outside the gene matches. The CDR3 is 13 amino acids. Germline CDR1 and CDR2: KGHSH and LQKENI. DNA of the CDR3: TGTGCCAGCTCACTCGACAGGGGCTATGGCTACACCTTC. Translated, it gives CASSLDRGYGYTF.

The genes are TRBV7-8 and TRBJ2-7, with D perhaps matching TRBD1 (5 bases). Germline V CDR1 and CDR2: SGHVS, FQNEAQ. V lost 4 bases and J 3 bases, leaving 13 bases between the germline ends. The CDR3 loop spans 14 amino acids. The CDR3 coding sequence is TGTGCCAGCAGCTGGGCAGGGAATAGCTACGAGCAGTACTTC. This encodes CASSWAGNSYEQYF.

This clone was detected once. This sequence joins TRBV18 and TRBJ1-1; D is unclear. The CDR3 is made up of 12 amino acids. The ends were cut back, 3 bases at V and 7 bases at J, with 9 bases in the middle. The germline V gene has CDR1 KGHSH and CDR2 LQKENI. The CDR3 spells CASSPEVGEAFF. CDR3 DNA sequence: TGTGCCAGCTCACCGGAGGTGGGTGAAGCTTTCTTT.

The chain recombines TRBV27 with TRBJ2-2, with 9 nucleotides matching TRBD1. V was pared by 4 bases and J by 2 bases, with 2 bases of the junction left unmatched. The V gene's germline CDR1 is MNHEY and CDR2 SMNVEV (reference sequence). The CDR3 has 15 residues. The CDR3 region has the DNA TGTGCCAGCAGTTCGGGACAGGGAAACACCGGGGAGCTGTTTTTT. Protein sequence: CASSSGQGNTGELFF.

Only one count was recorded for this clone. The chain links TRBV5-1 to TRBJ2-6; D not certain. CDR3 length equals 15 residues. Per germline, CDR1 SGHRS and CDR2 YFSETQ. Between the trimmed V and J ends, which lost 2 bases and 0 bases, there was a span of 6 bases. The CDR3: CASSFTRSGANVLTF. CDR3 bases: TGCGCCAGCAGCTTCACCCGCTCTGGGGCCAACGTCCTGACTTTC. The whole variable domain, filled in from reference TRBV5-1 and TRBJ2-6, reads KAGVTQTPRYLIKTRGQQVTLSCSPISGHRSVSWYQQTPGQGLQFLFEYFSETQRNKGNFPGRFSGRQFSNSRSEMNVSTLELGDSALYLCASSFTRSGANVLTFGAGSRLTVL.

The genes are TRBV28 and TRBJ1-4, with D maybe TRBD1 (5 bases). This CDR3 has 15 amino acids. Trimming left V 6 bases short and J 3 bases short, with 14 bases between. Per germline, CDR1 MDHEN and CDR2 SYDVKM. The CDR3 loop is CASSLIQGSNEKLFF. The CDR3, as DNA: TGTGCCAGCAGCCTAATTCAGGGATCTAATGAAAAACTGTTTTTT.

V gene TRBV5-6 combines with J gene TRBJ2-7; TRBD2 matches 11 bases. Trimming took 7 bases from V and 9 from J; bases not matched to a gene: 9. Germline V CDR1 and CDR2: SGHDT, YYEEEE. CDR3 length equals 13 residues. In DNA, the CDR3 is TGTGCCAGCGGGCTAGCGGGGGGCTTGACGCAGTACTTC. It codes for CASGLAGGLTQYF.

The V call is TRBV28, the J call TRBJ1-1, with 7 bases aligning to TRBD1. Germline V gene data show CDR1 as MDHEN and CDR2 as SYDVKM. J was trimmed by 1 base and V by 6 bases; bases with no gene match: 8. The CDR3 contains 15 residues. This chain's CDR3 is CASREQGPPNTEAFF. The CDR3, as DNA: TGTGCCAGCAGAGAACAGGGGCCGCCGAACACTGAAGCTTTCTTT. Drawing the rest from reference TRBV28 and TRBJ1-1, the complete variable domain is DVKVTQSSRYLVKRTGEKVFLECVQDMDHENMFWYRQDPGLGLRLIYFSYDVKMKEKGDIPEGYSVSREKKERFSLILESASTNQTSMYLCASREQGPPNTEAFFGQGTRLTVV.

The CDR3 region is CASSPGGSKQETQYF. CDR3 in DNA: TGTGCCAGCTCACCGGGCGGATCTAAGCAAGAGACCCAGTACTTC. The chain uses TRBV18 and TRBJ2-5; no clear D gene. V lost 3 bases and J lost 2, with 13 bases in between. The length of the CDR3 is 15 residues. In germline, CDR1 is KGHSH, CDR2 LQKENI.

This clone appeared a single time. The DNA of the CDR3 is TGCGCCAGCAGTTCCCCTAGCGGGGGGGGTTCCGAGCAGTACTTC. It yields the protein CASSSPSGGGSEQYF. V is TRBV5-1 and J is TRBJ2-7, with 12 bases lining up with TRBD2. Losses at the gene ends were 5 bases for V and 6 bases for J; bases not matched to a gene: 9. Germline lookup yields CDR1 SGHRS and CDR2 YFSETQ. The CDR3 consists of 15 residues.

The rearrangement uses TRBV5-6 and TRBJ2-3, with a possible D match to TRBD2 (7 bases). The CDR3 contains 19 residues. From germline, CDR1 is SGHDT and CDR2 YYEEEE. The V end lost 1 base, the J end lost 0 bases, and 21 bases lay between the germline ends. In DNA form, the CDR3 reads TGTGCCAGCAGCTTGAGTAGGGGAGGGGCAGGGGAAAGCACAGATACGCAGTATTTT. It specifies CASSLSRGGAGESTDTQYF. The full variable domain, with the rest looked up from reference TRBV5-6 and TRBJ2-3, is DAGVTQSPTHLIKTRGQQVTLRCSPKSGHDTVSWYQQALGQGPQFIFQYYEEEERQRGNFPDRFSGHQFPNYSSELNVNALLLGDSALYLCASSLSRGGAGESTDTQYFGPGTRLTVL.

V and J are TRBV5-1 and TRBJ2-3; TRBD1 is a possible D gene (5 bases). Trimming took off 5 bases at V and 2 bases at J, with 15 bases between the two ends. CDR3 length: 15 residues. CDR1 is SGHRS and CDR2 is YFSETQ in the germline V gene. The chain's CDR3 is CASREGDSYTDTQYF. The CDR3 DNA sequence: TGCGCCAGCAGGGAAGGTGACAGTTACACAGATACGCAGTATTTT.

For this clone: Other DNA sequences from this sample encode an identical CDR3 as well. V is TRBV4-1 and J is TRBJ2-1; D possibly corresponds to TRBD2 (6 bases). Trimming left V 1 base short and J 0 bases short, with 13 bases between. The CDR3 contains 17 residues. CDR1 and CDR2 (germline): MGHRA, YSYEKL. CDR3 residues: CASSQGLATSSYNEQFF. The CDR3 DNA follows: TGCGCCAGCAGCCAAGGGCTAGCGACGAGCTCCTACAATGAGCAGTTCTTC.

A few counts support this clone. The rearrangement uses TRBV7-8 and TRBJ1-3, with a possible D match to TRBD1 (5 bases). This CDR3 has 15 residues. V was cut by 3 bases and J by 2 bases, with 11 bases left in between. The germline CDR1 and CDR2 sequences are SGHVS and FQNEAQ. CDR3 residues: CASSLRRGAGNTIYF. The CDR3 DNA reads as TGTGCCAGCAGCTTGCGTAGAGGGGCTGGAAACACCATATATTTT.

The genes are TRBV19 and TRBJ2-3; TRBD1 aligns across 9 bases. This CDR3 has 15 residues. V shed 7 bases and J 4 bases; nucleotides not matched to a gene: 9. The germline gives CDR1 LNHDA, CDR2 SQIVND (reference sequence). The CDR3: CASNARGQGSDTQYF. The DNA of the CDR3 is TGTGCCAGTAACGCTCGGGGACAGGGTTCAGATACGCAGTATTTT.

The J gene is TRBJ1-1, the V gene TRBV6-1; D ambiguous. The V gene lost 4 bases and the J gene lost 8 bases, with 20 bases spanning the gap. Germline V lookup: CDR1 MNHNS, CDR2 SASEGT. The CDR3 totals 15 residues. The CDR3 bases are TGTGCCAGCAGTGTTGAAGGTCTTCGGGGAGGAGAAGCTTTCTTT. This codes for CASSVEGLRGGEAFF.

The chain is built from TRBV27 and TRBJ2-7; 8 nucleotides align to TRBD2. The V gene end was trimmed by 5 bases and the J gene end by 2 bases; junction bases not matched to a gene: 5. Looked up from germline, CDR1 is MNHEY and CDR2 is SMNVEV (reference sequence). CDR3 length: 14 amino acids. The CDR3 DNA reads as TGTGCCAGCAGTCTAAAAGCGGGAGCCTACGAGCAGTACTTC. Translated, it gives CASSLKAGAYEQYF.

The V call is TRBV7-9, the J call TRBJ2-1, with 10 bases aligning to TRBD2. There are 15 residues in the CDR3. Germline V gene lookup returns CDR1 SEHNR and CDR2 FQNEAQ (reference sequence). The junction had 1 base not matched to a gene; V was cut back by 3 bases and J by 2 bases. The CDR3 DNA follows: TGTGCCAGCAGCTTTAGCGGGAGGACCTACAATGAGCAGTTCTTC. Encoded protein: CASSFSGRTYNEQFF.

The chain uses TRBV27 and TRBJ1-5; 7 bases map to TRBD1. From germline, CDR1 is MNHEY and CDR2 SMNVEV (reference sequence). V shed 6 bases, J shed 4 bases, and the junction held 9 bases outside the gene matches. The CDR3 contains 15 residues. This chain's CDR3 is CASSLGQVGNQPQHF. The CDR3 DNA reads TGTGCCAGCAGCCTCGGACAGGTCGGTAATCAGCCCCAGCATTTT.

This clone was detected once. The CDR3 sequence: CASSHSTVRRETQYF. The DNA of the CDR3 is TGTGCCAGCAGTCATTCGACTGTTCGGCGAGAGACCCAGTACTTC. The gene calls are TRBV11-3 and TRBJ2-5; no clear D. V was shortened by 6 bases and J by 4 bases, with 18 bases between the two germline ends. The germline V gene encodes CDR1 SGHNT and CDR2 YENEEA. The CDR3 sequence is 15 residues long.

The rearrangement joins TRBV23-1 to TRBJ2-6, with 7 bases lining up with TRBD1. TRBV23-1 is identified as an open reading frame with a role that is uncertain. The CDR3 covers 17 residues. The V segment lost 5 bases and the J segment 0 bases; nucleotides outside the gene matches: 7. Here the CDR3 reads CASSFSTGHSGANVLTF. The CDR3 DNA reads as TGCGCCAGCAGTTTTTCGACAGGGCACTCTGGGGCCAACGTCCTGACTTTC.

V and J are TRBV10-3 and TRBJ2-1; perhaps TRBD2 as D (5 bases). Germline loops: CDR1 ENHRY, CDR2 SYGVKD. Trimming took off 8 bases at V and 8 bases at J, with 13 bases between the two ends. There are 12 residues in the CDR3. The CDR3 DNA reads TGTGCCATCGGTCCGGGGTACGATGAGCAGTTCTTC. This codes for CAIGPGYDEQFF.

V and J are TRBV14 and TRBJ2-3, with 7 positions matching TRBD1. Per germline, CDR1 SGHDN and CDR2 FVKESK. The CDR3 runs 14 residues. Unmatched junction bases numbered 4, after V lost 4 bases and J lost 3 bases. The CDR3 spells CASSRYRGTDTQYF. CDR3 in DNA: TGTGCCAGCAGCCGCTACAGGGGAACAGATACGCAGTATTTT.

The chain is built from TRBV18 and TRBJ1-4, with TRBD1 as a possible D gene (6 bases). This CDR3 is built from 16 residues. In germline, CDR1 is KGHSH, CDR2 LQKENI. Trimming removed 5 bases at V and 5 bases at J, with 18 bases between. The chain's CDR3 is CASSLGGRGWNEKLFF. CDR3 DNA sequence: TGTGCCAGCTCATTGGGGGGCAGGGGTTGGAATGAAAAACTGTTTTTT.